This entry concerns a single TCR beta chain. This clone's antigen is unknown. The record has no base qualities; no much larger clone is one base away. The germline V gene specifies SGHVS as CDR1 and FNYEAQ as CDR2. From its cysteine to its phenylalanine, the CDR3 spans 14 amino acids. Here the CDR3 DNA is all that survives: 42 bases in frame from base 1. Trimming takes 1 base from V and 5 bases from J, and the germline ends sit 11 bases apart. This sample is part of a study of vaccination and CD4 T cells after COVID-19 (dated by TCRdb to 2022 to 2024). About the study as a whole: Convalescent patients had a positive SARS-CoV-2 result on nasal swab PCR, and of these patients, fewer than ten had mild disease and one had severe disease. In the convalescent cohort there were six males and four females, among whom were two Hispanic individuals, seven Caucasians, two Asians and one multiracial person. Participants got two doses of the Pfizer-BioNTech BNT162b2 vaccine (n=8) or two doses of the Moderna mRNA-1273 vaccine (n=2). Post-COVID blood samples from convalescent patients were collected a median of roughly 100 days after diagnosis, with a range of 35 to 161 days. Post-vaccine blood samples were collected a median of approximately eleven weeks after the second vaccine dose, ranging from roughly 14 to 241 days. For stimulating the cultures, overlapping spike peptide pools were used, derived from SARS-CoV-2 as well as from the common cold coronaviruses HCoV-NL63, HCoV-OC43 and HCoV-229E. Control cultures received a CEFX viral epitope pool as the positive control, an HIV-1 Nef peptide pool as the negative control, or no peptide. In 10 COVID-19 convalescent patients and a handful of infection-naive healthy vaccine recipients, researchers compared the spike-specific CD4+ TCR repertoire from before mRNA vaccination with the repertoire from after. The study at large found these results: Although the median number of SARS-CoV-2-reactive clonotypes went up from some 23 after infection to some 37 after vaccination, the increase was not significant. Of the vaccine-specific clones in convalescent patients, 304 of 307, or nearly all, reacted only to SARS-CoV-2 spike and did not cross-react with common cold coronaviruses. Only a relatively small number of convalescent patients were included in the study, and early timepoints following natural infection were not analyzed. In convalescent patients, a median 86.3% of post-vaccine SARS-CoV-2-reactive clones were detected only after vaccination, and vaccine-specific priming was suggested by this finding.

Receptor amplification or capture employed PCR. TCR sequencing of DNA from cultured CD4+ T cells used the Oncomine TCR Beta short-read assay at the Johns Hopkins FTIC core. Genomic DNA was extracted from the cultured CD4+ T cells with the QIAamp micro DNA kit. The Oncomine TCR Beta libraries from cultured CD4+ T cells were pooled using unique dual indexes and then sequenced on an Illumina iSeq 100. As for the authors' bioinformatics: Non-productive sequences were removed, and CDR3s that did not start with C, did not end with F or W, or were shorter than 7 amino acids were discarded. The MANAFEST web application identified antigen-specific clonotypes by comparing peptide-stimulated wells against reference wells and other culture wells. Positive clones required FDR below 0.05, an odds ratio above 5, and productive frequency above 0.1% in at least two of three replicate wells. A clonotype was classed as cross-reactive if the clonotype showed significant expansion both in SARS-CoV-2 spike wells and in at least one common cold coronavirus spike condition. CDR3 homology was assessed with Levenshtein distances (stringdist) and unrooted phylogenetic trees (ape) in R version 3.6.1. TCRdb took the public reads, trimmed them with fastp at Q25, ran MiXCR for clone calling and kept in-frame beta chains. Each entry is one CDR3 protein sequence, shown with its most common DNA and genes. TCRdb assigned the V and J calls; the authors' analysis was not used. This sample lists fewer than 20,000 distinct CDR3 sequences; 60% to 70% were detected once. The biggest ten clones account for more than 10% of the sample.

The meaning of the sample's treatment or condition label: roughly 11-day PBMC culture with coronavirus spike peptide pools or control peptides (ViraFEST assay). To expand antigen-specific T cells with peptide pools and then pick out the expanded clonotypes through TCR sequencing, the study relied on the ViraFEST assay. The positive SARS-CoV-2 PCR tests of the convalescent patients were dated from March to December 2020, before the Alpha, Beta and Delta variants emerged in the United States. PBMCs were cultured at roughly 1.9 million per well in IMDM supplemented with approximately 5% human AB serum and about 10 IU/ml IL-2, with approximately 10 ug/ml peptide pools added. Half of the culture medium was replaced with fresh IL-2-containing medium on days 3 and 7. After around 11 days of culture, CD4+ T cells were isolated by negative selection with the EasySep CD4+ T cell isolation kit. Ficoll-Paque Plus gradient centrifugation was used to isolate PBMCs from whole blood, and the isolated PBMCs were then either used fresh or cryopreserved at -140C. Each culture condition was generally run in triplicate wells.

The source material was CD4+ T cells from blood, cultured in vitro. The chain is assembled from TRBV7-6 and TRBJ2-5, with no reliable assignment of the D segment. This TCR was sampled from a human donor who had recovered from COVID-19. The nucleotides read TGTGCCAGCAGCTTAGGTAGCTCGAGGGAGACCCAGTACTTC. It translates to CASSLGSSRETQYF.